A selection of T cell receptor beta chains follows, all from one sample in a study of blood T cell repertoires in COVID-19. Libraries were prepared by immunoSEQ multiplex PCR; TCRdb keeps only in-frame clonotypes and omits some of them. The repertoire holds about 81,000 clones, with approximately 89% as singletons. Sequenced material: peripheral blood. The receptors come from a man between 65 and 79 years old with active or convalescent COVID-19. Each CDR3 is given with its conserved first and last residue. The D gene is left open where the match is weak. Expanded clones get a size class; other rows say once, few or many, or leave the size out.

cdr3_aa	cdr3_nt	d_call	v_call	j_call	clone_size
CASSVDSTETQYF	TGTGCCAGCAGCGTTGACTCCACAGAGACCCAGTACTTC	NA	TRBV9	TRBJ2-5	NA
CASGPGLGAGELFF	TGTGCCAGCGGACCGGGACTAGGGGCCGGGGAGCTGTTTTTT	TRBD2	TRBV7-9	TRBJ2-2	NA
CTSPDRRTLNTEAFF	TGCACCAGCCCGGACAGGCGGACTCTGAACACTGAAGCTTTCTTT	NA	TRBV1	TRBJ1-1	NA
CASSLFGGPTYEQYF	TGCGCCAGCAGCTTGTTCGGGGGGCCTACCTACGAGCAGTACTTC	NA	TRBV5-1	TRBJ2-7	NA
CASSQGRGFSNQPQHF	TGTGCCAGTAGTCAGGGGAGGGGGTTCAGCAATCAGCCCCAGCATTTT	NA	TRBV19	TRBJ1-5	NA
CASSPGTGRETQYF	TGCGCCAGCAGCCCGGGGACAGGGCGAGAGACCCAGTACTTC	TRBD1	TRBV5-1	TRBJ2-5	NA
CASSDRTGGFYEQYF	TGTGCCAGCAGTGATCGGACAGGGGGCTTCTACGAGCAGTACTTC	TRBD1	TRBV6-1	TRBJ2-7	NA
CASSDFAGSTDTQYF	TGTGCCAGCAGTGACTTCGCGGGGAGCACAGATACGCAGTATTTT	NA	TRBV6-4	TRBJ2-3	NA
CASSQLGLAVSYNEQFF	TGCGCCAGCAGCCAGCTGGGACTAGCGGTCTCCTACAATGAGCAGTTCTTC	TRBD2	TRBV4-1	TRBJ2-1	NA
CASSYDSQANYGYTF	TGTGCCAGCAGTTACGACAGCCAAGCTAACTATGGCTACACCTTC	NA	TRBV6-5	TRBJ1-2	NA
CASSLGQGNGYTF	TGTGCCAGCAGCTTGGGGCAGGGAAATGGCTACACCTTC	NA	TRBV5-6	TRBJ1-2	NA
CASSPDGVGTGELFF	TGCGCCAGCAGCCCCGACGGGGTGGGAACCGGGGAGCTGTTTTTT	NA	TRBV5-1	TRBJ2-2	NA
CASSPGRYNEQFF	TGTGCCAGCAGCCCGGGAAGGTACAATGAGCAGTTCTTC	NA	TRBV11-2	TRBJ2-1	NA
CASSVAPSPVDTQYF	TGTGCCAGCAGCGTAGCCCCCTCCCCTGTAGATACGCAGTATTTT	NA	TRBV9	TRBJ2-3	once
CASSLVAGGPLSSYEQYF	TGTGCCAGCAGCTTAGTAGCGGGGGGCCCTTTGAGCTCCTACGAGCAGTACTTC	TRBD2	TRBV11-2	TRBJ2-7	few
CASSRYASGGADYNEQFF	TGCGCCAGCAGCCGGTACGCTAGCGGGGGGGCCGACTACAATGAGCAGTTCTTC	TRBD2	TRBV4-3	TRBJ2-1	NA
CASSLRVSGGRTSYEQYF	TGTGCCAGCAGCTTGAGGGTTAGCGGGGGGCGAACGTCCTACGAGCAGTACTTC	TRBD2	TRBV5-6	TRBJ2-7	NA
CASRGHGSYEQYF	TGTGCCAGCAGGGGACACGGATCCTACGAGCAGTACTTC	NA	TRBV6-5	TRBJ2-7	once
CASSLEGAQETQYF	TGTGCCAGCAGCTTAGAGGGGGCCCAAGAGACCCAGTACTTC	TRBD1	TRBV7-9	TRBJ2-5	few
CASSLAGVHYGYTF	TGTGCCAGCAGCTTAGCAGGGGTCCACTATGGCTACACCTTC	NA	TRBV11-2	TRBJ1-2	NA
CASSPTTRSPGELFF	TGTGCCAGCAGTCCTACTACCCGCTCACCCGGGGAGCTGTTTTTT	NA	TRBV2	TRBJ2-2	NA
CASSTGTEYNSPLHF	TGTGCCAGCAGCACCGGGACAGAGTATAATTCACCCCTCCACTTT	TRBD1	TRBV9	TRBJ1-6	NA
CASSLGTTGADTQYF	TGTGCCAGCAGCTTGGGGACAACAGGGGCAGATACGCAGTATTTT	TRBD1	TRBV5-6	TRBJ2-3	NA
CASSFSGTTADTQYF	TGTGCCAGCAGCTTTTCCGGGACTACTGCAGATACGCAGTATTTT	TRBD2	TRBV7-3	TRBJ2-3	NA
CASSPTTSGQYNEQFF	TGTGCCAGCTCACCCACGACTAGCGGGCAATACAATGAGCAGTTCTTC	TRBD2	TRBV18	TRBJ2-1	NA
CASSEGGTGLNYGYTF	TGTGCCAGCAGCGAGGGGGGGACAGGATTAAACTATGGCTACACCTTC	TRBD1	TRBV5-5	TRBJ1-2	NA
CASSYRAVNQPQHF	TGTGCCAGCAGTTATAGAGCCGTCAATCAGCCCCAGCATTTT	NA	TRBV6-2/TRBV6-3	TRBJ1-5	NA
CASSLWGGSSTDTQYF	TGCGCCAGCAGTCTCTGGGGGGGTTCTAGCACAGATACGCAGTATTTT	TRBD2	TRBV4-1	TRBJ2-3	NA
CASSWWGWGDGSVNEQFF	TGTGCCAGCAGCTGGTGGGGATGGGGCGACGGTTCAGTAAATGAGCAGTTCTTC	NA	TRBV5-4	TRBJ2-1	NA
CASSPQPSGQGIYGYTF	TGTGCCAGCTCACCTCAACCTTCGGGACAGGGTATCTATGGCTACACCTTC	TRBD1	TRBV18	TRBJ1-2	NA
CASSGREGANTIYF	TGTGCCAGCAGTGGTCGTGAGGGGGCAAACACCATATATTTT	TRBD1	TRBV28	TRBJ1-3	NA
CASSPGTGRGNQPQHF	TGTGCCAGCAGTCCAGGAACAGGGAGGGGCAATCAGCCCCAGCATTTT	NA	TRBV28	TRBJ1-5	NA
CASIKGRGLNTEAFF	TGTGCCAGCATCAAAGGCAGGGGGCTGAACACTGAAGCTTTCTTT	TRBD1	TRBV6-6	TRBJ1-1	once
CASSLITGANEKLFF	TGTGCCAGCAGCTTAATTACAGGGGCAAATGAAAAACTGTTTTTT	TRBD1	TRBV7-2	TRBJ1-4	NA
CASSHLSGGAYEQYF	TGTGCCAGCAGTCACCTTAGCGGGGGGGCCTACGAGCAGTACTTC	TRBD2	TRBV28	TRBJ2-7	NA
CASSPGIYGYTF	TGTGCCAGCAGTCCCGGGATCTATGGCTACACCTTC	NA	TRBV6-5	TRBJ1-2	NA
CASRDWASGGADTQYF	TGTGCCAGCCGGGATTGGGCTAGCGGGGGCGCAGATACGCAGTATTTT	TRBD2	TRBV2	TRBJ2-3	NA
CASSSRGGREQYF	TGTGCCAGCAGCTCCCGCGGGGGCAGGGAGCAGTACTTC	NA	TRBV7-9	TRBJ2-7	once
CASSYSISYGYTF	TGTGCCAGCAGTTACTCGATTAGCTATGGCTACACCTTC	NA	TRBV6-6	TRBJ1-2	NA
CASSLVAESPLHF	TGTGCCAGCAGCTTGGTGGCAGAATCACCCCTCCACTTT	NA	TRBV5-4	TRBJ1-6	NA
CACRKPGQLNTGELFF	TGTGCCTGTCGAAAACCGGGACAGTTAAACACCGGGGAGCTGTTTTTT	TRBD1	TRBV30	TRBJ2-2	NA
CASSLWASGRDTQYF	TGTGCCAGCAGTTTATGGGCTAGCGGGCGAGATACGCAGTATTTT	TRBD2	TRBV27	TRBJ2-3	NA
CASSLNARVTEAFF	TGTGCCAGCAGCTTAAACGCCAGGGTCACTGAAGCTTTCTTT	NA	TRBV7-3	TRBJ1-1	NA
CASSSAGVRYGYTF	TGCGCCAGCAGCTCGGCAGGGGTTAGATATGGCTACACCTTC	NA	TRBV5-1	TRBJ1-2	NA